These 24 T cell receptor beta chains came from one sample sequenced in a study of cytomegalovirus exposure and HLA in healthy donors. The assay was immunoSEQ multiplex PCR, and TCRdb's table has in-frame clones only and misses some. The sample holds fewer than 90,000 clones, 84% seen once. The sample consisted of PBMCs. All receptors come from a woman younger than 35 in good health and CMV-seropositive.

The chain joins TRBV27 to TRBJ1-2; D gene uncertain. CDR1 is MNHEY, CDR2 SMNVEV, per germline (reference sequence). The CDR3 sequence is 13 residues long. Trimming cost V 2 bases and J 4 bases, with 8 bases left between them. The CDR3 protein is CASSLNGVYGYTF. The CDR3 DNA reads TGTGCCAGCAGTTTAAATGGAGTCTATGGCTACACCTTC.

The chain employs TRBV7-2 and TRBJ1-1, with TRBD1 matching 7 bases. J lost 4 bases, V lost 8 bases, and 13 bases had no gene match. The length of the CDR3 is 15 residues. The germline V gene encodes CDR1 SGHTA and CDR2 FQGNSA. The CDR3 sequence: CASRPTGDWVTEAFF. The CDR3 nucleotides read TGTGCCAGCCGACCAACAGGGGACTGGGTCACTGAAGCTTTCTTT.

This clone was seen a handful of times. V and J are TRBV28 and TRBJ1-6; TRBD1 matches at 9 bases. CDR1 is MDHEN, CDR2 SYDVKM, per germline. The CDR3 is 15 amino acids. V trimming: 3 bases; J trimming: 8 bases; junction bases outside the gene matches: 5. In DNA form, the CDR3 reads TGTGCCAGCAGTTTCAAGGACAGGGGAGATTCACCCCTCCACTTT. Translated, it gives CASSFKDRGDSPLHF.

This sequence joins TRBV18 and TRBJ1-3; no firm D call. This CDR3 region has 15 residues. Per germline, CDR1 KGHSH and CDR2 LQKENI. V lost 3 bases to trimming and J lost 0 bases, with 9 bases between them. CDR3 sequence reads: CASSPQTISGNTIYF. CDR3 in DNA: TGTGCCAGCTCACCTCAGACAATCTCTGGAAACACCATATATTTT.

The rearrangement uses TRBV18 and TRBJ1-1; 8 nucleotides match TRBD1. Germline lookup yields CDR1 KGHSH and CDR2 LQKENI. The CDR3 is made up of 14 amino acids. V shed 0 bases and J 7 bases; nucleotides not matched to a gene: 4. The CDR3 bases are TGTGCCAGCTCACCACCTTACAGGGGGGGTGAAGCTTTCTTT. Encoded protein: CASSPPYRGGEAFF.

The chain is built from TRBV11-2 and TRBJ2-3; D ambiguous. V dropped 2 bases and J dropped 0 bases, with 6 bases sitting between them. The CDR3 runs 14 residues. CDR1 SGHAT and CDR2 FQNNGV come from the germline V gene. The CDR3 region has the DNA TGTGCCAGCAGCTTACAGTATAGCACAGATACGCAGTATTTT. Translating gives CASSLQYSTDTQYF.

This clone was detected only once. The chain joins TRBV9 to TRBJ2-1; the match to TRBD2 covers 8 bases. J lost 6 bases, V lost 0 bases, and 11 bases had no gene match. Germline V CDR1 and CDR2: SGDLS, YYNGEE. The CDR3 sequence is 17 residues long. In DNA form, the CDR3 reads TGTGCCAGCAGCGTAGATTCCTGGGGACTAGGGACCAATGAGCAGTTCTTC. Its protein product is CASSVDSWGLGTNEQFF.

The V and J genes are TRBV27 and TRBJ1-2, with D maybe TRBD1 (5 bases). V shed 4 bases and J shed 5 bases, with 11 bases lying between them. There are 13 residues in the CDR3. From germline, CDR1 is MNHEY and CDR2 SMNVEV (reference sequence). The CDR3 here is CASSWAPGYGYTF. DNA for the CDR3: TGTGCCAGCAGTTGGGCCCCAGGGTATGGCTACACCTTC.

CDR3 in amino acids: CASSLEGLSNQPQHF. In DNA form, the CDR3 reads TGCGCCAGCAGCTTGGAGGGGCTGAGCAATCAGCCCCAGCATTTT. This rearrangement joins TRBV5-1 to TRBJ1-5; maybe TRBD1 (5 bases). CDR1 and CDR2 from the germline V gene are SGHRS and YFSETQ. CDR3 size: 15 residues. Trimming stripped 0 bases from V and 1 base from J, with 8 bases between.

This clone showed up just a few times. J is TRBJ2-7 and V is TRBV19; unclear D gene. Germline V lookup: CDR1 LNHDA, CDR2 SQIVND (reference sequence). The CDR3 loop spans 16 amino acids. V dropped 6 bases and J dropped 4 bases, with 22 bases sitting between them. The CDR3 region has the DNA TGTGCCAGTAGCCCTCTGACAACTCACGAGTCGTACGAGCAGTACTTC. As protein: CASSPLTTHESYEQYF.

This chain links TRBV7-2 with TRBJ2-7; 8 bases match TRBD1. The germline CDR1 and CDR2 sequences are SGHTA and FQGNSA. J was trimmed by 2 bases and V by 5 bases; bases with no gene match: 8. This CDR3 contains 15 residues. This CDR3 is CASSPPGQDPYEQYF. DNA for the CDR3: TGTGCCAGCAGCCCCCCGGGACAGGACCCCTACGAGCAGTACTTC. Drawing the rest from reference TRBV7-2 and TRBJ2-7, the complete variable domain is GAGVSQSPSNKVTEKGKDVELRCDPISGHTALYWYRQSLGQGLEFLIYFQGNSAPDKSGLPSDRFSAERTGGSVSTLTIQRTQQEDSAVYLCASSPPGQDPYEQYFGPGTRLTVT.

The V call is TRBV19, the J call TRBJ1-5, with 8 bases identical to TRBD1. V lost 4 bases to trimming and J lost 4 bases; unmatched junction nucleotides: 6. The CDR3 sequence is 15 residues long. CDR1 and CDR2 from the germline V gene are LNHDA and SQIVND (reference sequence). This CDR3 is CASSTRTGRNQPQHF. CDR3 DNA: TGTGCCAGTAGTACCAGGACAGGGAGAAATCAGCCCCAGCATTTT.

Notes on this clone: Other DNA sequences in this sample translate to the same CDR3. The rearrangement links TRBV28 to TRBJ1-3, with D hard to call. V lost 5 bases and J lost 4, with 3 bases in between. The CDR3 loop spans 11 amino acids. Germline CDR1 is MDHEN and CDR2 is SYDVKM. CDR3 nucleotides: TGTGCCAGCAGTCCGGGAAACACCATATATTTT. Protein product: CASSPGNTIYF. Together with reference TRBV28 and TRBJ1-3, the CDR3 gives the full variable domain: DVKVTQSSRYLVKRTGEKVFLECVQDMDHENMFWYRQDPGLGLRLIYFSYDVKMKEKGDIPEGYSVSREKKERFSLILESASTNQTSMYLCASSPGNTIYFGEGSWLTVV.

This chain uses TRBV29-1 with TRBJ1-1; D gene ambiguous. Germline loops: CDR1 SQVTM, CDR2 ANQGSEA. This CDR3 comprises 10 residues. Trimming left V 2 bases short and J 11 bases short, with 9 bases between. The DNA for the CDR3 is TGCAGCGTTGAACCGGCGGCGGCTTTCTTT. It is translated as CSVEPAAAFF.

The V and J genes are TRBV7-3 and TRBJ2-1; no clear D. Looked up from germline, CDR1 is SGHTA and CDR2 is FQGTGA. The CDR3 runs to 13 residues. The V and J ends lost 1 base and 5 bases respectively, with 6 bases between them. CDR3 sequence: CASSLNFDNEQFF. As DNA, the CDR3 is TGTGCCAGCAGCTTAAACTTTGACAATGAGCAGTTCTTC. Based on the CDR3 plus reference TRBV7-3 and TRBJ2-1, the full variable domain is GAGVSQTPSNKVTEKGKYVELRCDPISGHTALYWYRQSLGQGPEFLIYFQGTGAADDSGLPNDRFFAVRPEGSVSTLKIQRTERGDSAVYLCASSLNFDNEQFFGPGTRLTVL.

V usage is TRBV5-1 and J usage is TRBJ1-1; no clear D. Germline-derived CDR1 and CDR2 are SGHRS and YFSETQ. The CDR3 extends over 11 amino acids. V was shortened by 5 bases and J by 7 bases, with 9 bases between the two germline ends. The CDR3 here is CASSMESEAFF. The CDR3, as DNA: TGCGCCAGCAGTATGGAGAGTGAAGCTTTCTTT.

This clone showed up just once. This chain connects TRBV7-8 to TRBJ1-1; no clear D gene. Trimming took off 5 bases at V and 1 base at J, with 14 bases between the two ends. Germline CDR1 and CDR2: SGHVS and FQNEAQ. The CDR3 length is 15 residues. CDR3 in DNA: TGTGCCAGCAGCCCCCCCGACTGGAGGAACACTGAAGCTTTCTTT. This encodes CASSPPDWRNTEAFF.

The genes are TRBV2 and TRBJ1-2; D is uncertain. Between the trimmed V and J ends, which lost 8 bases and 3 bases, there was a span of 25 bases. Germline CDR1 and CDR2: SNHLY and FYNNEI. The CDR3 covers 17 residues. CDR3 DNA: TGTGCCAGCTCCGAAGAGGGCTCTAAACTCTTATACTATGGCTACACCTTC. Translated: CASSEEGSKLLYYGYTF.

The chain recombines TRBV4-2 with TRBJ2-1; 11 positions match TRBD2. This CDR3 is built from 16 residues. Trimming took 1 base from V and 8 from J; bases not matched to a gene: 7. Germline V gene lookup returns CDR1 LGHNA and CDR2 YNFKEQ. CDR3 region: CASSQGLAGLGDEQFF. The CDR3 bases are TGTGCCAGCAGCCAAGGACTAGCGGGGTTAGGGGATGAGCAGTTCTTC.

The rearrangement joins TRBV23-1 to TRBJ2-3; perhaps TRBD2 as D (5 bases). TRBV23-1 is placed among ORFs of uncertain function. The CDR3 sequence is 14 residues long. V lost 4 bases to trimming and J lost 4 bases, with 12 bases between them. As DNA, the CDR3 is TGCGCCAGCAGTCCCGTGTCGGGGTCAGATACGCAGTATTTT. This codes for CASSPVSGSDTQYF.

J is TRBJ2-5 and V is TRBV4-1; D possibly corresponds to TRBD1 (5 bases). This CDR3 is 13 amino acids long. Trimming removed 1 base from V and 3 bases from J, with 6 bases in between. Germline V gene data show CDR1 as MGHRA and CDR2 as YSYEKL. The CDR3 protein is CASSQAREETQYF. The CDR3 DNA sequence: TGCGCCAGCAGCCAAGCCAGGGAAGAGACCCAGTACTTC.

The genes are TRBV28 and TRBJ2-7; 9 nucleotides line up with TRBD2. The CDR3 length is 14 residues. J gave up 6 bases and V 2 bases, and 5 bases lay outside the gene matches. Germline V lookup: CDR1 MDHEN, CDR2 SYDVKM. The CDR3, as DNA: TGTGCCAGCAGTTTACTCCGGACTAGCGTCGAGCAGTACTTC. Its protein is CASSLLRTSVEQYF.

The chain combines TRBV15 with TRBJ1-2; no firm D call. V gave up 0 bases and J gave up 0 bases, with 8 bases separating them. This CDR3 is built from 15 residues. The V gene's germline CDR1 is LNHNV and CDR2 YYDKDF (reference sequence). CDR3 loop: CATSRDGLANYGYTF. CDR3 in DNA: TGTGCCACCAGCAGAGATGGTTTAGCTAACTATGGCTACACCTTC.

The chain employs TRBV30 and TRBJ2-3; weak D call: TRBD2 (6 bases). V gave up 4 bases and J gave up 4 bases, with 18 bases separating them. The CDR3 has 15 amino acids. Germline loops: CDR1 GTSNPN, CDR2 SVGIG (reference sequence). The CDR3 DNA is TGTGCCTGGATCACTTCCGGGGGTAGGGCAGATACGCAGTATTTT. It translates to CAWITSGGRADTQYF.